Described below is a single T cell receptor beta chain sequence and its context. There is no known antigen for this receptor. No base quality information exists; no much larger clone differs at one position. The data are from a study of identical twins (dated by TCRdb to 2015 to 2016). With regard to the full study: The study deep-sequenced TCR alpha and beta repertoires from monozygotic twins, unrelated adults of various ages and cord blood to test whether fetal clonotypes persist. Replicate twin experiments were performed at different times using different library preparation protocols to rule out contamination. Broad study findings and their caveats: Conclusions relied on cross-sectional statistical analysis, since the same donors could not be followed over many years. In beta out-of-frame sequences, excess twin sharing was weaker, because having fewer shared sequences lowered the signal-to-noise ratio. Fewer insertions were carried by abundant cord blood beta clonotypes, a similar but weaker trend appeared in young adult naive repertoires, and no such trend appeared in memory repertoires. Zero-insertion analyses could be partly confounded by invariant T cells such as MAIT and iNKT, although diverse VJ usage argued against such confounding for most clonotypes. Recombination models systematically underestimated out-of-frame TCR alpha sharing in monozygotic twins but agreed with sharing between unrelated individuals. Compared with coincidental sharing between unrelated individuals, an excess of low generation-probability sequences was observed among out-of-frame TCR alpha sequences shared between twins.

The library came from 5' RACE. Sequenced on an Illumina HiSeq 2000. Template switching introduced a universal primer binding site; the final cDNA contained a unique molecular identifier, enabling accurate counting of TCR cDNA molecules. Specific primers in the conserved constant-segment region were used to synthesize first-strand cDNA for the TCR alpha and beta chains. Each cDNA library was double barcoded, with a SMART-Mk sample barcode plus Illumina barcodes, to control for contamination. TruSeq adapter sequences and Illumina sample barcodes were added in two successive PCR steps. The Illumina HiSeq platform was used with custom primers to sequence TCR alpha and beta cDNA libraries. Concerning the study's data processing: MiGEC processed the raw reads to extract unique molecular identifiers, while MiXCR was used to determine the CDR3 positions. Recombination models were inferred per individual with the repgenHMM and IGoR tools using an EM algorithm. The analysis of shared clonotypes was done with the tcR package in R, with sharing normalized by the product of cloneset sizes. To study raw recombination without the effects of thymic and clonal selection, out-of-frame nonproductive sequences were analyzed. TCRdb took the public reads, trimmed them with fastp at Q25, ran MiXCR for clone calling and kept in-frame beta chains. A single entry per CDR3 protein holds the most common genes and DNA from its merged rows. TCRdb, not the original authors, processed these V and J calls. The sample table lists around 690,000 distinct CDR3 sequences, around 20% of them with a count of one. Around 4.5% of the sample lies in the top ten.

V drops 4 bases and J drops 4 bases, leaving 13 bases in between. The CDR3 starts with the cysteine, ends with the phenylalanine, and has 14 residues. Just the 42-base CDR3 DNA is kept, in frame starting at base 1. Only healthy Caucasian donors were included. Three pairs of female monozygotic twins, all aged roughly 18 to 29 years, made up the twin cohort. RNA for TCR libraries was isolated from peripheral blood mononuclear cells. These data also featured in a second study, about T cells expressing NK-cell markers. From the second report: In sorted CD3+CD56+NKG2C+, CD3+CD56+NKG2C- and CD3+CD56-NKG2C+ T-cell subsets from several donors, TCR beta-chain repertoires were profiled. Among the eight sequenced donors, seven were HCMV-seropositive and one was HCMV-seronegative. To restrict sorting to alphabetaTCR-expressing T cells, an anti-gammadeltaTCR antibody was added in several experiments. In five to seven donors, the dominant CD3+CD56+NKG2C+ clonotypes were among the top 10 CD8+ clonotypes and accounted for about 1.0-7.5% of CD8+ T cells. Those dominant clonotypes were again the most abundant among CD3+CD56-NKG2C+ cells in a handful of donors, at 28.3-60.1%. Whether the expanded NKG2C-expressing T cell clones were specific for HCMV antigens was left unclear. The eight sequenced donors were randomly selected healthy volunteers, three men and five women. HCMV-specific IgG was detected in serum with a commercial ELISA kit to determine HCMV serostatus. For roughly 6 donors, bulk peripheral blood T-cell repertoires were additionally sequenced from unsorted PBMC. MIGEC was used to demultiplex reads and group the reads by UMI, and MiTCR was used to assemble and quantify clonotypes. To remove erroneous sequences, TCR cDNA sequences were retained only when supported by two or more reads. The tcR package was used for downstream repertoire analysis, and clonotypes were matched between fractions using CDR3 nucleotide sequence together with V segment. VDJmatch was used to annotate antigen specificity against VDJdb, with one amino acid substitution allowed in CDR3.

The sequence is built from TRBV12-3 or TRBV12-4 and TRBJ1-2; TRBD1 might be the D gene, on 5 matching bases. The specimen sequenced was PBMCs. This sequence was found in a woman younger than 30 in good health. The CDR3 region: CASSSRQRGYGYTF. The DNA reads TGTGCCAGCAGTTCTAGACAGAGGGGCTATGGCTACACCTTC.